This is a list of T cell receptor beta chains from one sample in a study of blood T cell repertoires in COVID-19. Profiling relied on immunoSEQ multiplex PCR, and the TCRdb table lists in-frame clones only, not all of them. In the table there are some 110,000 clones, less than 80% of which are singletons. The sample comprised peripheral blood. The receptors derive from a man over 45 with acute or convalescent COVID-19. Both conserved end residues are part of each CDR3. The order of the fields is J gene, V gene, clone size, D gene, CDR3 protein, CDR3 DNA. The D gene is left open where the match is weak. Some rows mark clone size as missing; the rest say once, few, many or name a class of expanded clone.

TRBJ2-5,TRBV21-1,.,.,CASSKACRQGVYQETQYF,TGTGCCAGCAGCAAAGCGTGTAGACAGGGAGTGTACCAAGAGACCCAGTACTTC
TRBJ1-4,TRBV6-5,.,TRBD1,CASSTRGFGEKLFF,TGTGCCAGCAGTACCAGGGGGTTCGGGGAAAAACTGTTTTTT
TRBJ1-1,TRBV2,.,.,CASSNEGIMNTEAFF,TGTGCCAGCAGCAACGAGGGAATCATGAACACTGAAGCTTTCTTT
TRBJ1-2,TRBV6-1,.,.,CASSEGGTINYGYTF,TGTGCCAGCAGTGAAGGAGGAACTATTAACTATGGCTACACCTTC
TRBJ2-7,TRBV28,.,TRBD1,CASSGDRDYEQYF,TGTGCCAGCAGTGGGGACAGGGACTACGAGCAGTACTTC
TRBJ1-2,TRBV19,once,.,CASGLPSVDYGYTF,TGTGCCAGTGGCTTACCTAGTGTGGACTATGGCTACACCTTC
TRBJ1-1,TRBV7-8,.,TRBD1,CASSLGHRGRDTEAFF,TGTGCCAGCAGCTTAGGACACAGGGGTCGAGACACTGAAGCTTTCTTT
TRBJ1-2,TRBV13,few,TRBD1,CASSLGTGNYGYTF,TGTGCCAGCAGCTTAGGGACAGGGAACTATGGCTACACCTTC
TRBJ2-1,TRBV29-1,.,.,CSVVVQGGYNEQFF,TGCAGCGTTGTCGTGCAGGGTGGTTACAATGAGCAGTTCTTC
TRBJ1-2,TRBV3-1/TRBV3-2,once,.,CASSPNREANYGYTF,TGTGCCAGCAGCCCTAACAGGGAAGCTAACTATGGCTACACCTTC
TRBJ1-2,TRBV5-1,few,TRBD1,CASSVAGGGGYGYTF,TGCGCCAGCAGCGTAGCAGGGGGCGGCGGCTATGGCTACACCTTC
TRBJ2-5,TRBV29-1,.,TRBD1,CSAGQGGETQYF,TGCAGCGCGGGACAGGGGGGAGAGACCCAGTACTTC